This T cell receptor (beta chain) was sequenced during a study of CXCR3-negative and CXCR3-positive naive CD8 T cells. General study findings and limits: Naive subsets had comparable surface CD5, so TRB CDR3 properties gauged TCR strength. TRB CDR3s were more hydrophobic in CXCR3-positive than in CXCR3-negative naive cells.

On this clonotype itself: Antigen unknown.

Libraries of TRB cDNA were made by 5' RACE and carried UMIs. Each CDR3 protein gets one entry in TCRdb, which reprocessed the 5' RACE reads and gives no DNA. The sample holds roughly 6,800 distinct CDR3 sequences. Sequenced: naive CXCR3+ CD8+ T cells from blood. Documented subset: CD45RO-CCR7+CD27+CD95- naive CD8+ T cells expressing CXCR3 (TNR3+). This receptor was taken from a human donor in good health. Some clones in this sample may be carry-over from other donors' samples.

CDR3: CASRRDRGLADTQYF. V gene TRBV19 combines with J gene TRBJ2-3; the TRBD1 assignment by TCRdb is unverifiable without DNA. CDR3 size: 15 residues. CDR1 and CDR2 from the germline V gene are LNHDA and SQIVND (reference sequence).